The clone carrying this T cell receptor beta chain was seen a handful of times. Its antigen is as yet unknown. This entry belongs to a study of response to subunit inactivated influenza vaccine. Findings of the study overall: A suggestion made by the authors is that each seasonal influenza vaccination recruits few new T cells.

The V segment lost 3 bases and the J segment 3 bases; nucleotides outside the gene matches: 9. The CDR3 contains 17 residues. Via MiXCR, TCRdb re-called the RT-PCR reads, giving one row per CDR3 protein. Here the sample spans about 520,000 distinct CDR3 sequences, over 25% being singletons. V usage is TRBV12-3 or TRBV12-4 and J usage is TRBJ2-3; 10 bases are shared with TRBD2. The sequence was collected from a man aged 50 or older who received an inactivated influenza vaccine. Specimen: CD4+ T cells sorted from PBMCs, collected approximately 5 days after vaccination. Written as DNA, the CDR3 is TGTGCCAGCAGTTTCGGTAGGGCTAGCGGGAGAACAGATACGCAGTATTTT. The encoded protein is CASSFGRASGRTDTQYF.